What follows is one T cell receptor (beta chain) and its context. Assay: immunoSEQ multiplex PCR; the TCRdb copy retains only in-frame clones and omits some. The table records roughly 49,000 clones, around 90% of them present only once. This entry belongs to a study of blood T cell repertoires in COVID-19. V lost 9 bases and J 8 bases, leaving 8 bases between the germline ends. The CDR3 sequence is 10 residues long. The chain combines TRBV12-3 or TRBV12-4 with TRBJ2-1; D gene uncertain. The sample taken for sequencing was peripheral blood. This clonotype originated in a human donor in a cohort sampled during active COVID-19. CDR3: CASGRDEQFF. CDR3 nucleotides: TGTGCCAGTGGGCGCGATGAGCAGTTCTTC.